The clone carrying this T cell receptor beta chain is a singleton in its sample. As yet, its antigen is unknown. This sample is drawn from a study of T cell responses to AZD1222 COVID-19 vaccine. Whole-study results and caveats: Only a handful of AZD1222 recipients tested seropositive at baseline. There were vaccine-associated CD4 TCRs across spike, dominant at 160-218 and 743-854.

The protocol was immunoSEQ multiplex PCR, while the TCRdb copy is restricted to in-frame clones and leaves out a portion. Of 100,000 to 150,000 clones listed, about 85% are singletons. Germline V gives CDR1 KGHDR, CDR2 SFDVKD. The CDR3 has 12 residues. V was pared by 9 bases and J by 1 base, with 8 bases between. Researchers grouped second doses given at about 4 or about 12 weeks into one pool. The specimen comprised peripheral blood, sampled 28 days after the second AZD1222 dose. V is TRBV24-1 and J is TRBJ1-2; weak D call: TRBD1 (5 bases). This sequence was found in an adult who received the AZD1222 COVID-19 vaccine. CDR3 residues: CATGGNNYGYTF. For the CDR3, the DNA is TGTGCCACCGGGGGGAATAACTATGGCTACACCTTC.